Below are 30 T cell receptor beta chains sequenced from a single sample in a study of shared clonotypes between healthy human individuals. Method: immunoSEQ multiplex PCR; TCRdb's copy keeps in-frame clones and lacks some. The sample holds roughly 700,000 clones, approximately 74% seen once. Sequencing was performed on memory CD4+ T cells sorted from blood. Subset reported: CD45RA-negative fraction. These receptors originate from a young woman in good health.

The rearrangement uses TRBV9 and TRBJ2-1, with 11 bases identical to TRBD2. In germline, CDR1 is SGDLS, CDR2 YYNGEE. V was clipped by 1 base and J by 5 bases; unmatched bases: 2. The CDR3 has 15 amino acids. The DNA for the CDR3 is TGTGCCAGCAGCGTACTAGCGGGAGGCAACAATGAGCAGTTCTTC. Protein sequence: CASSVLAGGNNEQFF.

A few counts support this clone. This chain connects TRBV21-1 to TRBJ1-2. TRBV21-1 is assigned pseudogene status. The CDR3 is 13 amino acids. The CDR3, as DNA: TGTGCCATCCGGGCACATGGCCGTCGGGGCTACACCTTC. Amino acid sequence: CAIRAHGRRGYTF.

The chain is built from TRBV7-9 and TRBJ2-3, with TRBD2 matching 10 bases. The CDR3 spans 13 residues. The germline V gene encodes CDR1 SEHNR and CDR2 FQNEAQ (reference sequence). V lost 9 bases, J lost 3 bases, and 3 bases stayed unmatched. The CDR3 DNA sequence: TGTGCCAGTCTACTAGCGGGGACAGATACGCAGTATTTT. It codes for CASLLAGTDTQYF.

This chain links TRBV5-1 with TRBJ1-1; D is ambiguous. V lost 4 bases and J 6 bases, leaving 16 bases between the germline ends. The germline CDR1 and CDR2 sequences are SGHRS and YFSETQ. CDR3 length: 14 residues. The CDR3 loop reads CASSLAWEGAEAFF. In nucleotides, the CDR3 is TGCGCCAGCAGCCTCGCTTGGGAAGGCGCTGAAGCTTTCTTT.

The chain is built from TRBV4-2 and TRBJ1-2; D is ambiguous. Germline CDR1 LGHNA, CDR2 YNFKEQ. Deletions cut 4 bases from V and 4 bases from J, with 7 bases between. This CDR3 has 12 amino acids. The DNA of the CDR3 is TGTGCCAGCAGCCGTGGGATCTATGGCTACACCTTC. This gives the protein CASSRGIYGYTF.

The CDR3 reads CASSAAGGPAQFF. The CDR3 DNA reads TGTGCCAGCAGCGCCGCAGGGGGTCCGGCGCAGTTCTTC. The V call is TRBV5-6, the J call TRBJ2-1; TRBD1 agrees at 7 bases. The junction had 10 bases not matched to a gene; V was cut back by 4 bases and J by 12 bases. The CDR3 has 13 residues. CDR1 is SGHDT and CDR2 is YYEEEE in the germline V gene.

This clone has a single count. The chain joins TRBV7-9 to TRBJ2-5; 8 bases fit TRBD2. The germline V gene has CDR1 SEHNR and CDR2 FQNEAQ (reference sequence). Trimming took 8 bases from V and 5 from J; bases not matched to a gene: 4. This CDR3 spans 12 amino acids. CDR3 protein: CASQSGGETQYF. CDR3 nucleotides: TGTGCCAGCCAAAGCGGGGGTGAGACCCAGTACTTC.

Ten or more counts support this clone. The chain joins TRBV6-6 to TRBJ1-2; 8 nucleotides match TRBD1. The length of the CDR3 is 14 residues. The V segment lost 6 bases and the J segment 8 bases; nucleotides outside the gene matches: 11. The germline V gene has CDR1 MNHNY and CDR2 SVGAGI (reference sequence). As DNA, the CDR3 is TGTGCCAGCAGAAACAAGGACAGGGTGGACGGCTACACCTTC. This gives the protein CASRNKDRVDGYTF.

The chain has TRBV30 and TRBJ2-3, with unresolved D. Germline V gene lookup returns CDR1 GTSNPN and CDR2 SVGIG (reference sequence). This CDR3 region has 13 residues. Trimming stripped 5 bases from V and 0 bases from J, with 9 bases between. DNA for the CDR3: TGTGCCTGGTCCTCGGTTAGCACAGATACGCAGTATTTT. Protein sequence: CAWSSVSTDTQYF.

This clone has just a few counts. V and J are TRBV28 and TRBJ1-3; TRBD1 agrees at 7 bases. Germline V gives CDR1 MDHEN, CDR2 SYDVKM. V dropped 4 bases and J dropped 6; count of bases not matched to a gene: 12. The CDR3 totals 16 residues. The CDR3 DNA sequence: TGTGCCAGCAGTTCAGCCCGGACAGGCCGCCAAAACACCATATATTTT. Protein: CASSSARTGRQNTIYF.

In the case of this clone: Other DNA sequences within the sample encode an identical CDR3. The gene calls are TRBV5-1 and TRBJ2-1, with 8 bases fitting TRBD2. This CDR3 is built from 16 residues. The V gene end was trimmed by 0 bases and the J gene end by 2 bases; junction bases not matched to a gene: 4. Germline lookup yields CDR1 SGHRS and CDR2 YFSETQ. The CDR3 spells CASSLVAGGTYNEQFF. In DNA form, the CDR3 reads TGCGCCAGCAGCTTGGTGGCGGGAGGCACCTACAATGAGCAGTTCTTC.

The sample holds a few counts of this clone. The V call is TRBV2, the J call TRBJ1-4, with D perhaps matching TRBD1 (5 bases). Germline CDR1 reads SNHLY; CDR2 reads FYNNEI. This CDR3 region has 12 residues. The V end lost 7 bases, the J end lost 7 bases, and 10 bases lay between the germline ends. CDR3 DNA: TGTGCCAGCATACTCGGGGGTGAAAAACTGTTTTTT. Translated, it gives CASILGGEKLFF.

The chain is built from TRBV7-9 and TRBJ2-7; 9 bases fit TRBD1. Germline V gene data show CDR1 as SEHNR and CDR2 as FQNEAQ (reference sequence). This CDR3 spans 15 amino acids. Trimming took 4 bases from V and 0 from J; bases not matched to a gene: 4. The CDR3 DNA reads TGTGCCAGCAGCTCGTTACAGGGGGCCTCCTACGAGCAGTACTTC. Its protein is CASSSLQGASYEQYF.

The genes are TRBV10-1 and TRBJ2-5, with D perhaps assigned TRBD1 or TRBD2 (5 bases each). Germline CDR1 is WNHNN and CDR2 is SYGVQD (reference sequence). The CDR3 contains 16 residues. Trimming left V 10 bases short and J 4 bases short, with 25 bases between. The CDR3 coding sequence is TGCGCCACCGCTGCTGTCGAGGGCGCAGGGCGAGAGACCCAGTACTTC. This codes for CATAAVEGAGRETQYF.

This chain joins TRBV5-1 and TRBJ2-1, with 10 bases fitting TRBD2. The CDR3 is made up of 15 amino acids. The trim removed 4 bases at V and 7 bases at J, leaving 8 bases unmatched. CDR1 SGHRS and CDR2 YFSETQ come from the germline V gene. As DNA, the CDR3 is TGCGCCAGCAGCGAAGGACTAGCGGAGCTAAATGAGCAGTTCTTC. Its translation: CASSEGLAELNEQFF.

The V gene is TRBV19, the J gene TRBJ2-2, with D perhaps being TRBD1 or TRBD2 (6 bases each). Germline V gene sequence: CDR1 LNHDA, CDR2 SQIVND (reference sequence). This CDR3 spans 15 amino acids. V shed 11 bases and J shed 3 bases, with 19 bases lying between them. This chain's CDR3 is CAARGGTGDTGELFF. Here the CDR3 DNA reads TGTGCCGCCCGAGGGGGGACCGGTGACACCGGGGAGCTGTTTTTT.

The chain uses TRBV20-1 and TRBJ2-1; D is unresolved. The CDR3 has 11 amino acids. Trimming removed 2 bases at V and 6 bases at J, with 5 bases between. In germline, CDR1 is DFQATT, CDR2 SNEGSKA (reference sequence). The CDR3 coding sequence is TGCAGTGCTAGATGGGTCAATGAGCAGTTCTTC. Amino acids: CSARWVNEQFF.

This clone is categorized as medium-sized (0.01 to 0.1%). The junction differs from germline at one of its ends, possibly a read error. The chain joins TRBV20-1 to TRBJ1-1; possibly TRBD1 for D (5 bases). Germline CDR1 is DFQATT and CDR2 is SNEGSKA (reference sequence). This CDR3 has 9 residues. In DNA, the CDR3 is TGCAGTGCAAGGGACGGGACCCCCTTT. Translated: CSARDGTPF.

The V and J genes are TRBV6-6 and TRBJ1-2; 7 bases are shared with TRBD1. CDR1 is MNHNY and CDR2 is SVGAGI in the germline V gene (reference sequence). Trimming cost V 2 bases and J 7 bases; bases outside gene matches: 4. The CDR3 loop spans 13 amino acids. Here the CDR3 DNA reads TGTGCCAGCAGTTACGAGGGGGCTGCTGGCTACACCTTC. Translation: CASSYEGAAGYTF.

The V call is TRBV15, the J call TRBJ1-2; TRBD1 might be the D (5 bases). In germline, CDR1 is LNHNV, CDR2 YYDKDF (reference sequence). Trimming cost V 1 base and J 7 bases, with 13 bases left between them. The CDR3 has 14 residues. Here the CDR3 DNA reads TGTGCCACCAGCAGAGTACAGGCCAAGCGTGGCTACACCTTC. This sequence encodes CATSRVQAKRGYTF.

The genes are TRBV27 and TRBJ1-1; the D gene is possibly TRBD1 (5 bases). CDR3 size: 16 residues. In germline, CDR1 is MNHEY, CDR2 SMNVEV (reference sequence). Trimming took off 6 bases at V and 4 bases at J, with 21 bases between the two ends. CDR3 nucleotides: TGTGCCAGCAGGTCCCTCAGGGTTGGTATTAGCACTGAAGCTTTCTTT. Translated: CASRSLRVGISTEAFF.

V is TRBV9 and J is TRBJ2-1; tentatively, D is TRBD2 (6 bases). Trimming stripped 3 bases from V and 0 bases from J, with 10 bases between. The CDR3 totals 15 residues. Germline CDR1 and CDR2: SGDLS and YYNGEE. The CDR3 protein is CASSARDLSYNEQFF. In nucleotides, the CDR3 is TGTGCCAGCAGCGCGCGGGATCTCTCCTACAATGAGCAGTTCTTC. Full variable domain (rest looked up from reference TRBV9 and TRBJ2-1): DSGVTQTPKHLITATGQRVTLRCSPRSGDLSVYWYQQSLDQGLQFLIQYYNGEERAKGNILERFSAQQFPDLHSELNLSSLELGDSALYFCASSARDLSYNEQFFGPGTRLTVL.

The sample holds one count of this clone. The V and J genes are TRBV2 and TRBJ2-7; 9 bases line up with TRBD1. Per the germline V gene, CDR1 is SNHLY and CDR2 is FYNNEI. Unmatched junction bases numbered 3, after V lost 8 bases and J lost 1 base. The CDR3 consists of 13 residues. The CDR3 region is CASAGQGSYEQYF. In nucleotides, the CDR3 is TGTGCCAGCGCGGGACAGGGATCCTACGAGCAGTACTTC.

The V call is TRBV4-2, the J call TRBJ1-2; TRBD1 is a possible D gene (5 bases). Germline CDR1 LGHNA, CDR2 YNFKEQ. The CDR3 has 19 residues. Deletions cut 0 bases from V and 0 bases from J, with 20 bases between. CDR3 in DNA: TGTGCCAGCAGCCAAGATTTCCTAAATTCGGACACATCTAACTATGGCTACACCTTC. It yields the protein CASSQDFLNSDTSNYGYTF.

This clone appeared a few times. J is TRBJ2-7 and V is TRBV28; unclear D gene. Germline CDR1 reads MDHEN; CDR2 reads SYDVKM. The V and J ends lost 7 bases and 5 bases respectively, with 12 bases between them. The CDR3 runs to 12 residues. CDR3 sequence reads: CASTRHPNEQYF. CDR3 nucleotides: TGTGCCAGCACCCGCCACCCCAACGAGCAGTACTTC.

The sample holds one count of this clone. The chain uses TRBV6-6 and TRBJ2-2; TRBD2 is a possible D gene (6 bases). CDR1 is MNHNY and CDR2 is SVGAGI in the germline V gene (reference sequence). The V end was cut by 2 bases, the J end by 6 bases, with 13 bases between. This CDR3 is 15 amino acids long. The CDR3 spells CASSYRGTLAGELFF. The CDR3 coding sequence is TGTGCCAGCAGTTACCGCGGGACTTTAGCCGGGGAGCTGTTTTTT.

The V call is TRBV5-1, the J call TRBJ1-2; no firm D call. In germline, CDR1 is SGHRS, CDR2 YFSETQ. The CDR3 covers 15 residues. Trimming shortened V by 0 bases and J by 2 bases, and 11 bases separated the two germline ends. The CDR3 region has the DNA TGCGCCAGCAGCTTGGAAAGGGATTCGAACTATGGCTACACCTTC. As protein: CASSLERDSNYGYTF.

For this clone: The same CDR3 also results from other DNA sequences found in this sample. The chain joins TRBV29-1 to TRBJ2-7; a weak D match, TRBD2 (5 bases). Per the germline V gene, CDR1 is SQVTM and CDR2 is ANQGSEA. V was cut by 5 bases and J by 1 base, with 9 bases left in between. The CDR3 totals 12 residues. The DNA for the CDR3 is TGCAGCGTTAGAACTAGTTCCTACGAGCAGTACTTC. Its protein product is CSVRTSSYEQYF.

This clone was recorded a few times. The same CDR3 can be traced to other DNA sequences in this sample. The gene calls are TRBV11-3 and TRBJ1-1; 9 bases are a match to TRBD1. Trimming cost V 2 bases and J 1 base; bases outside gene matches: 2. The CDR3 contains 15 residues. Germline V gene sequence: CDR1 SGHNT, CDR2 YENEEA. The CDR3 region has the DNA TGTGCCAGCAGCTTATCGGGACAGGGGAACACTGAAGCTTTCTTT. Its protein product is CASSLSGQGNTEAFF. The full variable domain, rest sourced from reference TRBV11-3 and TRBJ1-1, is EAGVVQSPRYKIIEKKQPVAFWCNPISGHNTLYWYLQNLGQGPELLIRYENEEAVDDSQLPKDRFSAERLKGVDSTLKIQPAELGDSAVYLCASSLSGQGNTEAFFGQGTRLTVV.

The V and J genes are TRBV7-9 and TRBJ2-3; the D gene could be TRBD1 or TRBD2 (5 bases each). Germline CDR1 and CDR2: SEHNR and FQNEAQ (reference sequence). The V end was cut by 4 bases, the J end by 0 bases, with 14 bases between. The CDR3 has 16 amino acids. The CDR3, as DNA: TGTGCCAGCAGCTCCGACGGGACGTACAGCACAGATACGCAGTATTTT. Protein sequence: CASSSDGTYSTDTQYF. The variable domain in full, with the rest retrieved from reference TRBV7-9 and TRBJ2-3, is DTGVSQNPRHKITKRGQNVTFRCDPISEHNRLYWYRQTLGQGPEFLTYFQNEAQLEKSRLLSDRFSAERPKGSFSTLEIQRTEQGDSAMYLCASSSDGTYSTDTQYFGPGTRLTVL.